This T cell receptor (beta chain) stems from a study of cytomegalovirus exposure and HLA in healthy donors. At the time of sampling, donors were nominally healthy, though unrecorded immune exposures were likely. Researchers ran the PCR with 60 Vbeta and 13 Jbeta primers. Using immunoSEQ multiplex PCR, the repertoire was profiled, and TCRdb retains in-frame clones only, with some absent. Of 150,000 to 200,000 clones in the sample, about 59% are singletons; the top ten hold around 3.2%. Details on this clone: The same CDR3 is also encoded by other DNA sequences in this sample.

J was trimmed by 5 bases and V by 2 bases; bases with no gene match: 2. Germline V gene sequence: CDR1 KGHSH, CDR2 LQKENI. This CDR3 has 13 residues. This receptor was identified in a man aged 40-50 years in good health and CMV-seronegative. This sequence joins TRBV18 and TRBJ1-2, with TRBD1 matching 7 bases. The source material was PBMCs. Here the CDR3 reads CASSPDREYGYTF. As DNA, the CDR3 is TGTGCCAGCTCACCAGACAGGGAATATGGCTACACCTTC.